Listed below are T cell receptor beta chains from one sample, sequenced in a study of T cell responses to AZD1222 COVID-19 vaccine. Clones were sequenced by immunoSEQ multiplex PCR, and TCRdb holds only the in-frame ones, with some missing. The sample lists 250,000 to 300,000 clones; 90% to 95% were seen once. The starting material was peripheral blood, obtained 28 days after the second AZD1222 dose. Receptors originate from an adult who received the AZD1222 COVID-19 vaccine. Both conserved end residues are part of each CDR3. The order of the fields is D gene, J gene, V gene, clone size, CDR3 DNA, CDR3 protein. The D gene is left open where the match is weak. Clone size is shown for a subset of rows, as once, few, many or a class of expanded clone.

NA | TRBJ2-7 | TRBV24-1 | NA | TGTGCCACCAGTGATCCGGGTGGGGGGGAGCAGTACTTC | CATSDPGGGEQYF
NA | TRBJ1-2 | TRBV7-2 | NA | TGTGCCAGCAGCCGGGACCGAGGGGATGGCTACACCTTC | CASSRDRGDGYTF
NA | TRBJ1-2 | TRBV6-6 | few | TGTGCCAGCAGTTACCCGCGCGGACCAGGGGGCTACACCTTC | CASSYPRGPGGYTF
NA | TRBJ1-4 | TRBV9 | NA | TGTGCCAGCAGCGTCCAGGGTTTAGGGGAAAAACTGTTTTTT | CASSVQGLGEKLFF
NA | TRBJ2-1 | TRBV3-1/TRBV3-2 | NA | TGTGCCAGCAGCAGGGGGCGGGGGCCGTACAATGAGCAGTTCTTC | CASSRGRGPYNEQFF
TRBD2 | TRBJ2-2 | TRBV5-1 | NA | TGCGCCAGCAGCGCCACTAGCGGGAGGGGGACCGGGGAGCTGTTTTTT | CASSATSGRGTGELFF
NA | TRBJ2-1 | TRBV4-3 | once | TGCGCCAGCAGCCATCGTATTGTGAATGAGCAGTTCTTC | CASSHRIVNEQFF
TRBD2 | TRBJ2-7 | TRBV7-9 | NA | TGTGCCAGCAGCCCTCGGGGGGGGGCGTCCTACGAGCAGTACTTC | CASSPRGGASYEQYF
NA | TRBJ1-2 | TRBV28 | NA | TGTGCCAGCAGTTTAAGGCAGCTTAACTATGGCTACACCTTC | CASSLRQLNYGYTF
TRBD2 | TRBJ2-7 | TRBV5-1 | NA | TGCGCCAGCAGCCCGGGACTAGCGAGCGAGCAGTACTTC | CASSPGLASEQYF
NA | TRBJ1-3 | TRBV3-1/TRBV3-2 | NA | TGTGCCAGCAGCCTCCAGGGGTCCTCAGGAAACACCATATATTTT | CASSLQGSSGNTIYF
NA | TRBJ1-3 | TRBV11-2 | NA | TGTGCCAGCAGCTTGTCGGGTTTCTCTGGAAACACCATATATTTT | CASSLSGFSGNTIYF
NA | TRBJ2-5 | TRBV2 | NA | TGTGCCAGCAGTGCGGACGGACAAAAGGGAGAGACCCAGTACTTC | CASSADGQKGETQYF
NA | TRBJ2-7 | TRBV24-1 | NA | TGTGCCACCAGTGATCCCAGGGGAGGGTACGAGCAGTACTTC | CATSDPRGGYEQYF
NA | TRBJ1-1 | TRBV5-1 | NA | TGCGCCAGCAGCACCGGACGTCCGGGCACTGAAGCTTTCTTT | CASSTGRPGTEAFF
NA | TRBJ2-7 | TRBV11-2 | NA | TGTGAGGGGGACCCACCCCACGAGCAGTACTTC | CEGDPPHEQYF
NA | TRBJ1-2 | TRBV7-2 | NA | TGTGCCAGCAGCTTAGGGGTCGTGGACGATGGCTACACCTTC | CASSLGVVDDGYTF
NA | TRBJ1-1 | TRBV25-1 | few | TGTGCCAGCAGTGAGGGAGAGGGAAAAGTGAACACTGAAGCTTTCTTT | CASSEGEGKVNTEAFF
TRBD2 | TRBJ2-1 | TRBV9 | NA | TGTGCCAGCAGCGTTACTAGCGGGGGGGCCGTGGGTGAGCAGTTCTTC | CASSVTSGGAVGEQFF
NA | TRBJ1-4 | TRBV29-1 | NA | TGCAGCGTTGGACGGCCTAATGAAAAACTGTTTTTT | CSVGRPNEKLFF
NA | TRBJ2-1 | TRBV5-4 | NA | TGTGCCAGCAGCTTGGCTCCCAGTGTGGATTACAATGAGCAGTTCTTC | CASSLAPSVDYNEQFF
NA | TRBJ2-3 | TRBV3-1/TRBV3-2 | NA | TGTGCCAGCAGCCAAGTGGGGGATACGCAGTATTTT | CASSQVGDTQYF
NA | TRBJ2-2 | TRBV6-6 | NA | TGTGCCAGCATCCCCCAGGGGGGGAACACCGGGGAGCTGTTTTTT | CASIPQGGNTGELFF
NA | TRBJ1-5 | TRBV28 | once | TGTGCCAGCAGTTTTGTTCAGCCCCAGCATTTT | CASSFVQPQHF
NA | TRBJ2-3 | TRBV27 | NA | TGTGCCAGCAGCCTGACCGGGACTCTCAGGAGCACAGATACGCAGTATTTT | CASSLTGTLRSTDTQYF
NA | TRBJ1-5 | TRBV11-2 | NA | TGTGCCAGCAGCTTAGTGGCGGGGGATCAGCCCCAGCATTTT | CASSLVAGDQPQHF
NA | TRBJ1-1 | TRBV5-1 | NA | TGCGCCAGCAGCTTGAACAGGGTGGAGGCCACTGAAGCTTTCTTT | CASSLNRVEATEAFF